This TCR beta chain came from a study of cytomegalovirus exposure and HLA in healthy donors. Notes on this clone: What it binds is not known.

It was with 60 Vbeta and 13 Jbeta primers that the PCR ran. TCRdb keeps only in-frame clones here, not all; method: immunoSEQ multiplex PCR. The listing records about 160,000 clones. There are 13 residues in the CDR3. Germline V gene sequence: CDR1 SGHRS, CDR2 YFSETQ. With 2 bases removed from V and 8 bases from J, the gap between germline ends came to 10 bases. Findings and caveats of the study: A further, later analysis showed that HLA-associated TCR beta chains (compared with equally common others) were more clonally expanded. A later analysis linked a missense DCLRE1C variant to TCR beta V- and J-gene trimming. Reportedly, HLA-A and HLA-B alleles of most subjects were accurately predicted from TCR beta.

The clonotype was recovered from a woman in her sixties in good health and CMV-seronegative. The specimen was PBMCs. The rearrangement links TRBV5-1 to TRBJ1-4; D uncertain. This CDR3 is CASSFGGLEKLFF. The CDR3 region has the DNA TGCGCCAGCAGCTTCGGAGGTTTGGAAAAACTGTTTTTT.